This T cell receptor beta chain was identified in a study of OX40 agonist ivuxolimab in advanced cancers. Study details: The diagnoses of dose-escalation patients were hepatocellular carcinoma, melanoma, renal cell or head and neck cancer. One patient with hepatocellular carcinoma and two with cutaneous melanoma, three in all, had partial responses.

This CDR3 contains 14 residues. Germline values: CDR1 LNHDA, CDR2 SQIVND (reference sequence). V dropped 3 bases and J dropped 9 bases, with 15 bases sitting between them. TCRdb keeps only in-frame clones here, not all; method: immunoSEQ multiplex PCR. The sample holds 80,000 to 95,000 clones, about 86% seen once. V is TRBV19 and J is TRBJ1-3; D is unclear. The source material was CD4+ or CD8+ T cells sorted from blood, sampled in a trial of the OX40 agonist ivuxolimab. The receptor comes from an adult with an advanced solid tumor such as melanoma, head and neck, liver or kidney cancer. The CDR3 loop reads CASSMTWPAGTIYF. As DNA, the CDR3 is TGTGCCAGTAGTATGACGTGGCCGGCAGGCACCATATATTTT.